This TCR beta chain is drawn from a study of identical twins. Study findings and constraints: The study found weaker excess twin sharing in beta out-of-frame sequences. In monozygotic twins, models underestimated the sharing of out-of-frame TCR alpha. With abundant cord blood beta clonotypes, insertions were fewer; memory repertoires showed no such pattern.

In this sample, this clonotype turned up a few times. The target antigen is unknown. After template switching added a universal primer site, the resulting cDNA carried unique molecular identifiers. Each CDR3 protein is one row after TCRdb ran MiXCR on the 5' RACE reads. The table includes about 530,000 distinct CDR3 sequences, about 22% detected once. The CDR3 is 15 residues long. Trimming cost V 3 bases and J 4 bases, with 13 bases left between them. From germline, CDR1 is KGHDR and CDR2 SFDVKD. This sample was shared with a second study, whose subject was yellow fever vaccine responses in identical twins.

The receptor was derived from a woman aged 18-29 years in good health. This chain uses TRBV24-1 with TRBJ2-3; D possibly corresponds to TRBD1 (5 bases). The material sequenced was CD4+ T cells sorted from blood. The CDR3 DNA reads as TGTGCCACCAGTGATACACCAGGGTATTCAGATACGCAGTATTTT. It codes for CATSDTPGYSDTQYF.